This T cell receptor beta chain was retrieved from a study of cytomegalovirus exposure and HLA in healthy donors (dated by TCRdb to 2016 to 2017). About the study as a whole: According to an earlier analysis of 587 of the donors, roughly 180 million T cells yielded 117 million unique TCR beta sequences and more than 250 Gb of sequence data. An early release that covered roughly 600 HLA-typed donors contained about 300 gigabases of sequencing data and 80 million or so unique TCR sequences. The genetic ancestry cluster associated with self-reported Caucasian donors included roughly four fifths of the roughly 400 genotyped donors. The study aimed to test whether signatures of past pathogen exposure could be identified by cataloging public T cell receptors. Using immunosequencing, the study profiled T cell repertoires from 500 to 800 subjects and related those repertoires to cytomegalovirus serostatus. In addition to the first cohort of 666 subjects, a separate validation cohort of approximately 130 different subjects was used. The study combined high-throughput TCR immunosequencing, statistical association of individual TCRs with disease status, and machine learning to predict cytomegalovirus infection status. In a later analysis, previously published TCR beta repertoires from about 640 donors were re-analyzed and high-resolution HLA genotyping was added so that TCR occurrence patterns could be studied. In the later analysis, no new phenotypic data were used to find candidate immune exposures; instead, reliance was placed on TCR beta sequences and their occurrence across donors. An earlier analysis of around 640 of the donors used high-throughput TCR beta sequencing to judge whether each TCR beta V gene segment behaved as functional or pseudogenic. Donor age, sex, ethnicity and CMV serostatus were compiled together with the repertoire data. A later genetic analysis took genome-wide SNP genotypes for about three fifths of the 666 donors and used that subset as a discovery cohort. Every discovery cohort repertoire had been produced on one sequencing platform. Class I and class II HLA loci were covered by the typing at four-digit resolution. Typing coverage differed by locus: A, B, C, DRB1 and DQB1 were typed in roughly 629-630 donors, DQA1 in roughly 500, DPA1 in over 600, and DPB1 in 450 to 490. Several DR-DQ haplotypes were treated as single units for association and clustering because of strong linkage in the cohort. Among about 370 genotyped donors of the cohort, an average of approximately 240,000 unique TCR beta nucleotide sequences was sequenced per donor, of which roughly 17% were non-productive. The paper as a whole reports these results and caveats: A further reported finding was that TCR beta sequences accurately predicted the HLA-A and HLA-B alleles for most subjects in the first cohort. Specific HLA alleles were associated with 15,000 to 20,000 TCR beta sequences at a false discovery rate of 0.05 in a later analysis. According to a later genetic analysis, donors in an Asian-associated ancestry cluster had fewer N-insertions in productive TCRs than the approximately 690-donor mean. CMV serostatus was the only immune exposure information available for the cohort. Most TCR sequences were observed very rarely across donors, whereas some public TCRs were present in many individuals. Several of the top co-occurrence clusters appeared to be linked to parvovirus B19, influenza, CMV and Epstein-Barr virus, according to a later analysis. Cytomegalovirus status was reported to be diagnosed by the classifier with high specificity and sensitivity in both the original and validation cohorts. A later analysis found that HLA-associated TCR beta chains were more clonally expanded and had lower generation probabilities than equally common non-associated chains. Roughly 17 rarely observed V segments, including chromosome 9 orphons, were excluded from the earlier analysis of several hundred of the donors because counts were too low. The study listed 150 to 200 TCR beta chains as associated with cytomegalovirus. According to a later analysis, most CMV-associated TCR beta chains appeared to be HLA-restricted, and the HLA associations seemed to be driven largely by CMV exposure. In this cohort, only TCR beta chains were sequenced, and detectable features were limited by the absence of alpha or paired-chain data. A cluster of highly shared sequence variants was judged likely to be a technical artifact of the sequencing pipeline. It was suggested by the authors that the approach could potentially be generalized to other disease states and immunological phenotypes. Because HLA typing was unavailable for some donors at each locus, only the typed subset was used in association tests. An association between a missense DCLRE1C variant and V-gene and J-gene trimming of TCR beta chains was found in a later genetic analysis and replicated in an independent cohort. When HLA alleles, especially DR and DQ, strongly co-occurred, attributing TCR associations to individual alleles was difficult. Three of the identified cytomegalovirus-associated TCR beta chains were confirmed in vitro to be specific for cytomegalovirus antigens. In a later analysis, TCR association rates were found to vary across HLA loci, with the most associated TCRs seen for DRB1 alleles and the fewest for HLA-C alleles. Some IMGT-functional V segments, including TRBV6-2 and TRBV6-3, could not be distinguished by the 87-base-pair reads and were therefore excluded. Roughly uniform sequencing depth across donors was assumed in presence/absence analyses, although this assumption may not hold. Correlated functional status among segregating V segments might be attributable to linkage disequilibrium, but an unknown experimental factor could not be ruled out. In an earlier analysis of more than 450 of the donors, most TCR beta V segments were observed in productive rearrangements about 87% or about 30% of the time, broadly matching IMGT annotations.

Comment on this clone: The specificity of this receptor is unknown. No much larger clonotype is one base removed from it; base qualities were not supplied.

Receptor amplification or capture employed the immunoSEQ multiplex PCR assay. The multiplex PCR relied on a mix of 60 forward primers for TCR Vbeta segments and 13 reverse primers for TCR Jbeta segments. The CDR3 region of rearranged TCR beta genes was amplified from genomic DNA with a multiplex PCR assay. On the Illumina HiSeq System, the amplified TCR beta libraries were sequenced as 87-base-pair reads. Processing in the source paper ran as follows. A later analysis tallied tens of millions of unique TCR beta chains across the 666 repertoires, and some 12 million of those chains were shared by two or more donors. To remove PCR and sequencing errors, raw reads were error-corrected and collapsed into unique sequences using a nearest-neighbor algorithm that merged closely related sequences. CDR3 sequences were aligned to IMGT reference sequences to assign V, D and J gene segments. Each retained sequence needed at least a six-nucleotide match to both a V gene segment and a J gene segment. A rearrangement counted as productive if the CDR3 had no stop codons and remained in frame with V and J, and every other rearrangement counted as non-productive. CDR3 was defined by IMGT convention, running from the second conserved V-encoded cysteine to the conserved J-encoded phenylalanine. The earlier analysis of some 600 of the donors excluded sequences that lacked an unambiguous match to a single V gene segment. An earlier analysis of several hundred of the donors classified V segments as functional when productive rearrangements were above 56.7% and as segregating when the standard deviation between donors was above 5%. A statistical classification framework was built to diagnose cytomegalovirus status from the catalog of TCR beta chain sequences. A later analysis assigned V and J genes by comparing TCR nucleotide sequences with IMGT/GENE-DB human TR gene sequences. In a later analysis, CDR3 sequences and most-parsimonious VDJ recombination scenarios were assigned using the TCRdist pipeline. In a later analysis, every TCR beta chain was defined by the combination of its CDR3 amino acid sequence and its V-gene family, and reads without a unique V-gene family were dropped. To address suspected cross-contamination and a sequencing artifact, a later analysis removed over 500 highly shared, low-generation-probability nucleotide sequences. A later analysis calculated a clonal expansion index for each public chain from normalized within-repertoire ranks of inferred template counts. A later analysis computed generation probabilities with a VDJ recombination model fitted to out-of-frame rearrangements, and checked the results against IGoR. Hypergeometric tests were used in a later analysis to score TCR-TCR, TCR-HLA and TCR-CMV co-occurrence, with a repertoire-size bias correction applied to the TCR pairs. In a later analysis, false discovery rates were estimated by permuting HLA or CMV assignments 20 times. In a later analysis, co-occurring TCRs were grouped with DBSCAN, and TCRdist sequence similarity was added when clustering was performed within HLA-allele-positive subsets. Repertoires with fewer than 30,000 or more than 120,000 public chains were left out of co-occurrence clustering, as were about 5 repertoires with anomalous nucleotide sharing. TCRdb took over this immuneACCESS table, retaining in-frame rearrangements with V and J assigned. Such tables are incomplete; in checked studies, under half of the missing clones stem from an unresolved V gene, and the remainder is unexplained. The V and J calls and the clone size are those of that table, but D and trimming were determined from the DNA. The sample table contains some 110,000 clones; only one count was recorded for around 79% of them. The leading ten clones occupy roughly 3.4% of the sample.

The cohort consisted of some 670 healthy bone marrow donors. All cohort members were sampled while nominally healthy, although unrecorded immune exposures were likely present. The donor tested CMV seronegative, placing the donor among the roughly 350 seronegative members of the cohort. A peripheral blood sample was provided by each donor, and peripheral blood mononuclear cells were used for TCR beta sequencing. Genomic DNA extraction from the blood cell samples was performed with the Qiagen DNeasy Blood Extraction Kit. V is cut back by 1 base and J by 6 bases, with 3 bases in the junction unmatched. The CDR3 measures 13 amino acids from cysteine to phenylalanine. CDR3 DNA only is kept here, 39 bases in frame from base 1. Sequences LGHNA (CDR1) and YSLEER (CDR2) are obtained from the germline V gene.

This receptor was identified in a man in his sixties in good health and CMV-seronegative. Source material: PBMCs. The chain is made from TRBV4-3 and TRBJ2-7; 7 nucleotides in the junction match TRBD1. In nucleotides, the sequence is TGCGCCAGCAGCCAAGTCGGGACAGTCGAGCAGTACTTC. This codes for CASSQVGTVEQYF.